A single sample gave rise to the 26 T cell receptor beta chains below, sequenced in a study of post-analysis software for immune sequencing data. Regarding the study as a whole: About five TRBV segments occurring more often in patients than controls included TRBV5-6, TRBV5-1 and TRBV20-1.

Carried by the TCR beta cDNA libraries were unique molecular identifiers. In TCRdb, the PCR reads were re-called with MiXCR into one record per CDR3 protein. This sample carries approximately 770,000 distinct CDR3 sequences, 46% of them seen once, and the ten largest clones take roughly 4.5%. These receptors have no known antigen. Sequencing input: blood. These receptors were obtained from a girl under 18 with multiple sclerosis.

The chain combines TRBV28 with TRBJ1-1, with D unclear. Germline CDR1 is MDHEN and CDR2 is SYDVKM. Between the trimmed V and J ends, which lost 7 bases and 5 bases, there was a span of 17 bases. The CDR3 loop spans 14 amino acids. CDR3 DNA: TGTGCCAGCATCCCCCGGACGGGGAGGACTGAAGCTTTCTTT. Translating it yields CASIPRTGRTEAFF.

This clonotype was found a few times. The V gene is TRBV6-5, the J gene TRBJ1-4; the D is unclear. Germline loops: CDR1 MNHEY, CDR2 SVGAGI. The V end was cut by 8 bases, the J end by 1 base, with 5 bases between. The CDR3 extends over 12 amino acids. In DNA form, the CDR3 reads TGTGCCAGCGCTCGAACTAATGAAAAACTGTTTTTT. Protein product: CASARTNEKLFF.

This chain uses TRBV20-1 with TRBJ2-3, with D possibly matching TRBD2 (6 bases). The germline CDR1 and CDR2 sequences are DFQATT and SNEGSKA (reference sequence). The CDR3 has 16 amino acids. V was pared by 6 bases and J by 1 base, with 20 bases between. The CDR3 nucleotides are TGCAGTGCCCAAATAATGGACTACCCTCGCACAGATACGCAGTATTTT. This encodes CSAQIMDYPRTDTQYF.

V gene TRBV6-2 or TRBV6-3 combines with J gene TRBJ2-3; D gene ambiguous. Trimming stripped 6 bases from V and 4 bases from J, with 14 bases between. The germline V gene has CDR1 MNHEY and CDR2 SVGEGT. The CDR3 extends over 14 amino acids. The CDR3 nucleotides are TGTGCCAGCAGCCAGGACGCAGTTCCAGATACGCAGTATTTT. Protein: CASSQDAVPDTQYF.

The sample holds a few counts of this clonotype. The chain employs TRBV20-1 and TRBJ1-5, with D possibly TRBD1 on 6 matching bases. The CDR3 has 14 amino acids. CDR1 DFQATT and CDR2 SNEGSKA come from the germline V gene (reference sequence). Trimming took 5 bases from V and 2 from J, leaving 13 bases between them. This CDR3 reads CSAGEGGGNQPQHF. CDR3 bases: TGCAGTGCTGGGGAGGGGGGTGGCAATCAGCCCCAGCATTTT.

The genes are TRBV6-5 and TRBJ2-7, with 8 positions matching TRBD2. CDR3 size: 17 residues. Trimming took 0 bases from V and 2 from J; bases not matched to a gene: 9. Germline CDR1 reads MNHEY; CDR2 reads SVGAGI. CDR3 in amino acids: CASSYSTPSGPTYEQYF. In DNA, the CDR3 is TGTGCCAGCAGTTACTCCACCCCTAGCGGGCCCACCTACGAGCAGTACTTC.

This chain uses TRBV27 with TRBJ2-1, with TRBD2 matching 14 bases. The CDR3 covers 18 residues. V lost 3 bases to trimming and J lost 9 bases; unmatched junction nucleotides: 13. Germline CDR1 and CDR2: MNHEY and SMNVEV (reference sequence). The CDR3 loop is CASSLRQPGLAGGGEQFF. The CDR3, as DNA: TGTGCCAGCAGTTTGAGACAGCCCGGACTAGCGGGAGGAGGTGAGCAGTTCTTC.

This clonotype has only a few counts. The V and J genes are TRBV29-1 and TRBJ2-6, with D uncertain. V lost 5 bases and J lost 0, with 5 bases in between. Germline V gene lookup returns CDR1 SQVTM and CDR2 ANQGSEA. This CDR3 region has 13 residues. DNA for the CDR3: TGCAGCGTTACGACCTCTGGGGCCAACGTCCTGACTTTC. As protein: CSVTTSGANVLTF. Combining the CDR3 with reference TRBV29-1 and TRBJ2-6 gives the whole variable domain SAVISQKPSRDICQRGTSLTIQCQVDSQVTMMFWYRQQPGQSLTLIATANQGSEATYESGFVIDKFPISRPNLTFSTLTVSNMSPEDSSIYLCSVTTSGANVLTFGAGSRLTVL.

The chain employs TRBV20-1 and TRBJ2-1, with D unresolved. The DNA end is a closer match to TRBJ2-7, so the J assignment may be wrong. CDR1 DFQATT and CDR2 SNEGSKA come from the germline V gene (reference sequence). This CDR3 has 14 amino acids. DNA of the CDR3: TGCAGTGCCCCTCCTCCGCCGTCCTACAATGAGCAGTACTTC. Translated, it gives CSAPPPPSYNEQYF.

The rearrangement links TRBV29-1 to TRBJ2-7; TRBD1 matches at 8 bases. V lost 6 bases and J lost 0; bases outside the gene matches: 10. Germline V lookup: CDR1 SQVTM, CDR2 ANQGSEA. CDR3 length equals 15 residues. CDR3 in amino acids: CSVGLTGASSYEQYF. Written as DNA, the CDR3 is TGCAGCGTGGGCCTGACAGGGGCGAGCTCCTACGAGCAGTACTTC.

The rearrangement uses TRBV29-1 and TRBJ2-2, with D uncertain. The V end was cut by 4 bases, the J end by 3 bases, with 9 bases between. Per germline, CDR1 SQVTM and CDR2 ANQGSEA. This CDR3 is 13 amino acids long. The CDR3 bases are TGCAGCGTTGGGGTTCGGGACACCGGGGAGCTGTTTTTT. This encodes CSVGVRDTGELFF.

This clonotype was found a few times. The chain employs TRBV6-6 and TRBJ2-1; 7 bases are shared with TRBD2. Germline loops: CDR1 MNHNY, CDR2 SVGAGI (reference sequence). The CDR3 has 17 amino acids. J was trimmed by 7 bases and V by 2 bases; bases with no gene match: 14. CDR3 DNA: TGTGCCAGCAGTTACGCAACCCAGCGGGGCTCCCGGAATGAGCAGTTCTTC. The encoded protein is CASSYATQRGSRNEQFF.

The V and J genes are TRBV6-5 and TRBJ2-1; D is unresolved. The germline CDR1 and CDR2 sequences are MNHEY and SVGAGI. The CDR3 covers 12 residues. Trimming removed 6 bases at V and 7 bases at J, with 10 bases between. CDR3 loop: CASRDTKNEQFF. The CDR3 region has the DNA TGTGCCAGCAGAGACACAAAAAATGAGCAGTTCTTC.

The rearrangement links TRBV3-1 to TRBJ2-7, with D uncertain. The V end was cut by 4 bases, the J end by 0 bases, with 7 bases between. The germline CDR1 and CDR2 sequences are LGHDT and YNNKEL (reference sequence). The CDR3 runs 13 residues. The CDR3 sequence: CASSRPSSYEQYF. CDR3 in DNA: TGTGCCAGCAGCCGCCCTAGCTCCTACGAGCAGTACTTC.

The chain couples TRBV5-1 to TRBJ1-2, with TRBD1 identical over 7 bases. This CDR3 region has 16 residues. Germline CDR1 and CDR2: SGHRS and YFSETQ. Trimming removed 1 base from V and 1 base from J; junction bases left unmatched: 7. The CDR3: CASSLLMGQLNYGYTF. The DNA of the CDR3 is TGCGCCAGCAGCTTGCTTATGGGACAGCTTAACTATGGCTACACCTTC.

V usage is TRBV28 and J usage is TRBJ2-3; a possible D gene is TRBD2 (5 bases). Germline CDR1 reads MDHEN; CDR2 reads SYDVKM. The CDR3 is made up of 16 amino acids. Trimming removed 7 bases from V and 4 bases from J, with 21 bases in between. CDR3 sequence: CASTLVAGSRADTQYF. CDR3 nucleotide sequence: TGTGCCAGCACGCTAGTGGCGGGTAGCCGCGCAGATACGCAGTATTTT.

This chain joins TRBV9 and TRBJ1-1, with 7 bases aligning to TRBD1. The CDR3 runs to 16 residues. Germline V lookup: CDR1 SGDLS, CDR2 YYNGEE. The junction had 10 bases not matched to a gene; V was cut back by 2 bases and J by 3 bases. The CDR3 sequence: CASSVGAGRGDTEAFF. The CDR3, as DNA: TGTGCCAGCAGCGTGGGGGCCGGCAGGGGGGACACTGAAGCTTTCTTT.

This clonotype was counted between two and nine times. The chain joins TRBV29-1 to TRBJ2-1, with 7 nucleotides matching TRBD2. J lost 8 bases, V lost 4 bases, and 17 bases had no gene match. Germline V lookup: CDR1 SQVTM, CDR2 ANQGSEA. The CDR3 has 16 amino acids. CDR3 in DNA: TGCAGCGTTGTCTTAAGCGGGATAAACCGATGGGATGAGCAGTTCTTC. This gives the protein CSVVLSGINRWDEQFF.

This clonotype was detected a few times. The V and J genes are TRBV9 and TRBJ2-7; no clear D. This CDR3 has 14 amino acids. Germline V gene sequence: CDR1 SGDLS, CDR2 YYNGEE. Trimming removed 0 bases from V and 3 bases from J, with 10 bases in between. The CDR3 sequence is CASSVGGERYEQYF. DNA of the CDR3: TGTGCCAGCAGCGTAGGTGGGGAACGCTACGAGCAGTACTTC.

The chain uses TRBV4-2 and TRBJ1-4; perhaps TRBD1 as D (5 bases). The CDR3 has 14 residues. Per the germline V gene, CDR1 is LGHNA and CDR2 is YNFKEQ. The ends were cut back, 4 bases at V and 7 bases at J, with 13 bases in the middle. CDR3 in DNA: TGTGCCAGCAGCCGAGGGGCCGACGGTGAAAAACTGTTTTTT. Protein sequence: CASSRGADGEKLFF.

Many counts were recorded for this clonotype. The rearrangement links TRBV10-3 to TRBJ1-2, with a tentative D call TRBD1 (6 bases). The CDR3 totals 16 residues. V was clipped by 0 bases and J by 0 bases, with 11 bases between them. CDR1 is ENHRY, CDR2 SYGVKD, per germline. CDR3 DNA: TGTGCCATCAGTGAGTCACAGGGTAGCCCTAACTATGGCTACACCTTC. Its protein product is CAISESQGSPNYGYTF.

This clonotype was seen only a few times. This CDR3 reads CASSLLGVSGRIGGEQYF. The CDR3 DNA is TGTGCCAGCAGCCTTTTGGGAGTTAGCGGGAGGATAGGCGGCGAGCAGTACTTC. The V and J genes are TRBV13 and TRBJ2-5; the match to TRBD2 covers 10 bases. The assigned J gene may be wrong: the sequence end matches TRBJ2-7 better. CDR1 is PRHDT, CDR2 FYEKMQ, per germline (reference sequence). The CDR3 is 18 amino acids.

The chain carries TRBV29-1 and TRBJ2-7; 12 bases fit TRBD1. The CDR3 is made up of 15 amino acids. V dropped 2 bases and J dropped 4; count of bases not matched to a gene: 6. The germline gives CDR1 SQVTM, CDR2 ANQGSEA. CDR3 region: CSVERGTGGTYEQYF. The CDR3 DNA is TGCAGCGTTGAACGGGGGACAGGGGGCACATACGAGCAGTACTTC.

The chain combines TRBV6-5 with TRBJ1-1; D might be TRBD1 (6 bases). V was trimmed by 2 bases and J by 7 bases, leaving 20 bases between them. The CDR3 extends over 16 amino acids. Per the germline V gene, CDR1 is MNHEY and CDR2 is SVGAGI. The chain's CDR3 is CASSYRPRTDGHEAFF. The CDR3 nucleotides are TGTGCCAGCAGTTACAGACCAAGGACAGACGGCCATGAAGCTTTCTTT.

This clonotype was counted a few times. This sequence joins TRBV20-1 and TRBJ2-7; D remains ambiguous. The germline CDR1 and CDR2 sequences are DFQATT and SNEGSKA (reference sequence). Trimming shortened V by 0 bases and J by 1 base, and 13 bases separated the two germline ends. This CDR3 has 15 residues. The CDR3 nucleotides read TGCAGTGCTAGAGATTTCAGGTTCCCATCCTACGAGCAGTACTTC. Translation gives CSARDFRFPSYEQYF.

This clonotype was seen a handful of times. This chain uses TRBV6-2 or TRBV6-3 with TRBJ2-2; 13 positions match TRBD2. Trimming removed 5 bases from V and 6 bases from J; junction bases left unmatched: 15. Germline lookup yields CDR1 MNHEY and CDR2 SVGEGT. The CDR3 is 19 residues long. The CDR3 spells CASSDRHTSGRAPAGELFF. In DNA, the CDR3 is TGTGCCAGCAGTGACCGACATACTAGCGGGAGGGCCCCTGCCGGGGAGCTGTTTTTT.